This TCR beta chain appears in the sequencing data of a study of blood T cell repertoires in COVID-19 (dated by TCRdb to the early 2020s). Concerning the study at large: Samples covering the acute and convalescent phases of COVID-19 were provided by collaborators in the United States, Italy and Spain. The sample metadata nearly always contained a de-identified subject ID, COVID-19 status, age in years and sex. The prospective study material was composed of cDNA or gDNA derived from T cells, B-cell-depleted T cells, or PBMCs. Subjects who had been exposed to COVID-19, were actively infected with it, or had recovered from it provided the deeply sampled blood TCRbeta repertoires that made up the dataset. The samples were drawn from the first 160 participants of the ongoing ImmuneRACE study and from about 1,200 subjects provided by 6 global collaborators. The repertoires were released in a freely available public database meant as a resource for research on the immune response to SARS-CoV-2. Where available, HLA class I and class II types were obtained from metadata supplied by the sample provider rather than from assay-based typing. Study-wide conclusions, independent of this receptor: How much clinical and demographic metadata was included differed by source and by participant, and the metadata was provided uncurated.

CDR1 and CDR2 are drawn from the germline V gene: MNHEY, SVGAGI. V loses 5 bases of germline sequence and J loses 2 bases, and the interval between the two ends is 12 bases. Including the terminal cysteine and phenylalanine, the CDR3 comprises 14 residues. Left in the record is the CDR3 DNA by itself, 42 bases read in frame from the first base. A second Seattle source provided samples from volunteer blood donors who had recovered from COVID-19. The collaborating institutions used their own protocols to collect whole blood in K2EDTA tubes. For TCRbeta analysis, collaborators shipped samples in one of three forms: frozen whole blood, isolated PBMCs, or DNA extracted from either of those sample types. Turning to this clone: Its antigen target is currently unknown. No base quality information exists; no much larger clone differs at one position. The sample carries other DNA sequences with the same CDR3.

TCRbeta CDR3 regions were amplified from genomic DNA by means of the immunoSEQ Assay, a bias-controlled multiplex PCR. On the authors' methods: Nucleated cell counts per sample were estimated from amplification of reference gene primers within the assay. To quantify the absolute abundance of each unique TCRbeta CDR3 rearrangement, sequence reads were collapsed and filtered. For each sample, productive Simpson clonality was calculated as the square root of Simpson's diversity index across productive rearrangements. TCRdb re-hosts the immuneACCESS table, in-frame sequences only. Its copies lack some clones; in the studies checked, an unresolved V gene accounts for under half of them, and the cause for the rest is not known. V and J calls and clone size are as listed in that table; D and trimming were resolved from the DNA. This sample gives hundreds of thousands of clones in total; around 91% of them show up just once. Of the sample, more than 3% is held by the ten largest clones.

The sequencing sample was made of peripheral blood. This TCR was recovered from a woman between 18 and 29 years old who had recovered from COVID-19. The chain is assembled from TRBV6-5 and TRBJ1-2; TRBD1 is a possible D gene, resting on 6 matching bases. The CDR3 loop reads CASSRTGSNYGYTF. Read as DNA, the sequence is TGTGCCAGCAGTCGAACAGGGTCAAACTATGGCTACACCTTC.